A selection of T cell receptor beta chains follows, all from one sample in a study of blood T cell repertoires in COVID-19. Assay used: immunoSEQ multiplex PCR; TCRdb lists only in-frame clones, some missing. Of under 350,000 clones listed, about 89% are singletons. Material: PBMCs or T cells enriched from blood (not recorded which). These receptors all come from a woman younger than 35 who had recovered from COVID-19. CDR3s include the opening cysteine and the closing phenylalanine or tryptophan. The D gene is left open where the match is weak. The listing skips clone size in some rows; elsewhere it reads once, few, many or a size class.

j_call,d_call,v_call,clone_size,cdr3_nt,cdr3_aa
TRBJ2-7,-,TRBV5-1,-,TGCGCCAGCAGCTGGCCCTCATCCTACGAGCAGTACTTC,CASSWPSSYEQYF
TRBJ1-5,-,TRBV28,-,TGTGCCAGCAGTTTATATTACGGAGCCGCGAACAATCAGCCCCAGCATTTT,CASSLYYGAANNQPQHF
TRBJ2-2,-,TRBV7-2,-,TGTGCCAGCAGCTTAGCGCTCCAGAACCTGAACACCGGGGAGCTGTTTTTT,CASSLALQNLNTGELFF
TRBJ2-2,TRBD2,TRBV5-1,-,TGCGCCAGCGGCGGGAGGCTCGACACCGGGGAGCTGTTTTTT,CASGGRLDTGELFF
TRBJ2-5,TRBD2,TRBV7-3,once,TGTGCCAGCAGCTTATTAGGATGGGCTAGCGGCCACCAAGAGACCCAGTACTTC,CASSLLGWASGHQETQYF
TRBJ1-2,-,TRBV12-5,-,TGTGCTAGTGGTTTCTCCGCCGCGGGCTTTAACTATGGCTACACCTTC,CASGFSAAGFNYGYTF
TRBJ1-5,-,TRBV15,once,TGTGCCACCAGCAGAGATCTGGCAGGGACTTATAGCAATCAGCCCCAGCATTTT,CATSRDLAGTYSNQPQHF
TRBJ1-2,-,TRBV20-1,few,TGCAGTGCTAGGGGGAGTGGCTACACCTTC,CSARGSGYTF
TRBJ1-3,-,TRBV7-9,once,TGTGCCAGCAGCGGCCCATTCTCTGGAAACACCATATATTTT,CASSGPFSGNTIYF
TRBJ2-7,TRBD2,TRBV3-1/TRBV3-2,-,TGTGCCAGCAGCCACTGGACTAGACCCAACGAGCAGTACTTC,CASSHWTRPNEQYF
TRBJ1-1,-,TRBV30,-,TGTGCCTGGAGCCAAGGGGGGGAGAACACTGAAGCTTTCTTT,CAWSQGGENTEAFF
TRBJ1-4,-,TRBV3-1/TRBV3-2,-,TGTGCCAGCAGCCACGGGGTATTTTGGAGGGATTCTGAAAAACTGTTTTTT,CASSHGVFWRDSEKLFF
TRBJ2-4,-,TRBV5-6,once,TGTGCCAGCAGCTCCGCAGTGCCGGGGAACATTCAGTACTTC,CASSSAVPGNIQYF
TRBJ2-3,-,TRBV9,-,TGTGCCAGCAGCGTAGAGGGCAGGGGCACAGATACGCAGTATTTT,CASSVEGRGTDTQYF
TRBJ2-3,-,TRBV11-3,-,TGTGCCAGCAGCGGAGGGGATTTGGCAGATACGCAGTATTTT,CASSGGDLADTQYF
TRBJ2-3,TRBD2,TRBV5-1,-,TGCGCCAGCACTCGGACTAGCGGGACGACAGATACGCAGTATTTT,CASTRTSGTTDTQYF
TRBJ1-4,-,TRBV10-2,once,TGCGCCAGCGGGGGAGGGGGTGGTCGGAATGAAAAACTGTTTTTT,CASGGGGGRNEKLFF
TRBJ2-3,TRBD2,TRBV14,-,TGTGCCAGCAGGCAAGCGGGAGCGGGGGATACGCAGTATTTT,CASRQAGAGDTQYF
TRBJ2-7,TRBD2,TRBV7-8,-,TGTGCCAGCAGCTTGTCTGATTTAGCGGGCTACGAGCAGTACTTC,CASSLSDLAGYEQYF
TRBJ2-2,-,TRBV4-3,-,TGCGCCAGCAGCCCCGACAAAAATCCGATTACCGGGGAGCTGTTTTTT,CASSPDKNPITGELFF
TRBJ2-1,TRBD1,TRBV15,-,TGTGCCACCAACCTCGACGGACAGGGGGGACACAATGAGCAGTTCTTC,CATNLDGQGGHNEQFF
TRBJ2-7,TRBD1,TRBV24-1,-,TGTGCCACCAGTGATTCCCTCGGGACAGGGGAACACGAGCAGTACTTC,CATSDSLGTGEHEQYF
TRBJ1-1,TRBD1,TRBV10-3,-,TGTGCCATCAGTGAGCGGATAACAGGGGGCCCGAACACTGAAGCTTTCTTT,CAISERITGGPNTEAFF
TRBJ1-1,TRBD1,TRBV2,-,TGTGCCAGCAGTCCTCAGGGGGAATGGACTGAAGCTTTCTTT,CASSPQGEWTEAFF
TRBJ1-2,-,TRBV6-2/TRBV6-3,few,TGTGCCAGCAGCTCCCTAGCCCACTATGGCTACACCTTC,CASSSLAHYGYTF
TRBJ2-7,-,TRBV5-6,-,TGTGCCAGCAGCCGCGGGACAGAGCATCTACGAGAGCAGTACTTC,CASSRGTEHLREQYF
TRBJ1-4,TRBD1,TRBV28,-,TGTGCCAGCAGTTTAGGGGGACAGTTCACTGCTACTAATGAAAAACTGTTTTTT,CASSLGGQFTATNEKLFF
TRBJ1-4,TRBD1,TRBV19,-,TGTGCCAGTAGTCCGAACCGGGACAGGGTGAATGAAAAACTGTTTTTT,CASSPNRDRVNEKLFF
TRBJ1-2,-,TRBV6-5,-,TGTGCCAGCAGTTACTCGAAGGGGTCGAGCTATGGCTACACCTTC,CASSYSKGSSYGYTF
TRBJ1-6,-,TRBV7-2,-,TGTGCCAGCAGCTTAGTGGACATCCCTACGAGCTCCTATAATTCACCCCTCCACTTT,CASSLVDIPTSSYNSPLHF
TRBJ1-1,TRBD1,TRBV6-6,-,TGTGCCAGCAGCCCAGGTCGGGACAGTCGAATGGAAGCTTTCTTT,CASSPGRDSRMEAFF
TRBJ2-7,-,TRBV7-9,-,TGTGCCAGCAGCTTACCAGGGGCCTACGAGCAGTACTTC,CASSLPGAYEQYF
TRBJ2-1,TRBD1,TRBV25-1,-,TGTGCCAGCAGAAGTCCCGGGACAGGGGTGAAAGCCTACAATGAGCAGTTCTTC,CASRSPGTGVKAYNEQFF
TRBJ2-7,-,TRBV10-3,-,TGTGCCATCAGGGCGGGAATGTCCTACGAGCAGTACTTC,CAIRAGMSYEQYF
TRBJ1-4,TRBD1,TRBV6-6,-,TGTGCCAGCAGTTATGATCAACAGGGGGATGAAAAACTGTTTTTT,CASSYDQQGDEKLFF
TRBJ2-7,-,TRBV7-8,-,TGTGCCAGCAGCTTAGGACAGCCCTACGAGCAGTACTTC,CASSLGQPYEQYF
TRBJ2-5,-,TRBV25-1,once,TGTGCCAGCAGTGAATATATTCGGGTCACGAAAGAGACCCAGTACTTC,CASSEYIRVTKETQYF
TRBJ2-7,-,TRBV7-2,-,TGTGCCAGCAGCTTAGAATGGGGCTGGGAGCAGTACTTC,CASSLEWGWEQYF
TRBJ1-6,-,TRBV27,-,TGTGCCAGCAGGGGTACAGGGTTAAGTGATAATTCACCCCTCCACTTT,CASRGTGLSDNSPLHF
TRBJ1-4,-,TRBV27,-,TGTGCCAGCAGTTTACGGCCGGGGGGACTAAAGGAAAAACTGTTTTTT,CASSLRPGGLKEKLFF
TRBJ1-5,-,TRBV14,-,TGTGCCAGCAGCCAAGCTTCCCAGGGTTTAGGGAGCAATCAGCCCCAGCATTTT,CASSQASQGLGSNQPQHF